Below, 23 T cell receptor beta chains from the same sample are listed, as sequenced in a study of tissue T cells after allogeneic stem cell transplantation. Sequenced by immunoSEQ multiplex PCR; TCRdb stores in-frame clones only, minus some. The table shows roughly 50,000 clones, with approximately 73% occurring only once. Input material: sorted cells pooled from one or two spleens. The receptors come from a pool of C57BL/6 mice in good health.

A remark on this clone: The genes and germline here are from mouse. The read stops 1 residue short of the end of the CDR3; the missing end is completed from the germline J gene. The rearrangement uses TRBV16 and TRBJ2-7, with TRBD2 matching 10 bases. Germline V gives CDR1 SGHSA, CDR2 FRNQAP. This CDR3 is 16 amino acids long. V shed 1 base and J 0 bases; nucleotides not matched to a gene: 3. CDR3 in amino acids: CASSLVWGGSSYEQYF. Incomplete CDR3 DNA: TGTGCAAGCAGCTTAGTCTGGGGGGGCAGCTCCTATGAACAGTAC.

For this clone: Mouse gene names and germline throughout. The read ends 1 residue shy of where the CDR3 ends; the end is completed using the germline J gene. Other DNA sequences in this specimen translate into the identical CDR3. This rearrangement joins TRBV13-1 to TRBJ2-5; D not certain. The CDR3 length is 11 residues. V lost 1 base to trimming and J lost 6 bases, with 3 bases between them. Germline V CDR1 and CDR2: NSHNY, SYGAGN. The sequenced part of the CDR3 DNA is TGTGCCAGCAGTGATCGGGACACCCAGTAC. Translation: CASSDRDTQY. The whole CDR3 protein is CASSDRDTQYF.

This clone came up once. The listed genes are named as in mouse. The CDR3 sequence: CASGAPGLGGVGDTQYF. Incomplete CDR3 DNA: TGTGCCAGCGGTGCCCCGGGACTGGGGGGAGTGGGAGACACCCAGTAC. The chain links TRBV13-2 to TRBJ2-5; 12 bases map to TRBD2. The DNA ends 1 residue before the CDR3 does, and the rest of the CDR3 is filled in from the germline J gene. There are 17 residues in the CDR3. Germline lookup yields CDR1 NNHNN and CDR2 SYGAGS (reference sequence). The trim removed 3 bases at V and 5 bases at J, leaving 10 bases unmatched.

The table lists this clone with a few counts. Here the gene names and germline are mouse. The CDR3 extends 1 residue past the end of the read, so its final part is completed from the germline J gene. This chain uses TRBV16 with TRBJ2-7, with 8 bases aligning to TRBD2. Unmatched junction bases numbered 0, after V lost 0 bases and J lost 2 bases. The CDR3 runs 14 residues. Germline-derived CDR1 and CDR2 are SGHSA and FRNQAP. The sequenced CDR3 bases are TGTGCAAGCAGCTTAGATGGGGGGGCCTATGAACAGTAC. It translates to CASSLDGGAYEQY. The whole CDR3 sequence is CASSLDGGAYEQYF.

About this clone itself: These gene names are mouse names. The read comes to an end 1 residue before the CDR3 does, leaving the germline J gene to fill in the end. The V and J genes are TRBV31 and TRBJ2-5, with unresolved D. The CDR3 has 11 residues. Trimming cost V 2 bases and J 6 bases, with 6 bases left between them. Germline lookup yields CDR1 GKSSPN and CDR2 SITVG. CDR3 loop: CAWSTGDTQYF. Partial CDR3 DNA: TGTGCCTGGAGTACCGGGGACACCCAGTAC.

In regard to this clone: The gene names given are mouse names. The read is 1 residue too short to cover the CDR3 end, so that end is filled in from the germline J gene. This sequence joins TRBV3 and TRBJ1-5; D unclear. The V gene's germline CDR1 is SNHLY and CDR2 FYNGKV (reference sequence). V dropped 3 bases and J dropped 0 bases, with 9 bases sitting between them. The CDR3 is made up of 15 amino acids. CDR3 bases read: TGTGCCAGCAGCTTTCAGGATTATAACAACCAGGCTCCGCTT. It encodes CASSFQDYNNQAPL. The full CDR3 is CASSFQDYNNQAPLF.

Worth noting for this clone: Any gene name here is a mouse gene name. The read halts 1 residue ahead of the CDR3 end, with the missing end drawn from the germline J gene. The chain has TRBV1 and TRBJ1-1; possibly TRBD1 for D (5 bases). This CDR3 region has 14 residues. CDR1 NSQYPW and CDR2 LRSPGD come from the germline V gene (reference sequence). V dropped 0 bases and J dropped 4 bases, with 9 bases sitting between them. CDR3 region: CTCSADRGGTEVFF. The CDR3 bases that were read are TGCACCTGCAGTGCAGATCGGGGGGGCACAGAAGTCTTC.

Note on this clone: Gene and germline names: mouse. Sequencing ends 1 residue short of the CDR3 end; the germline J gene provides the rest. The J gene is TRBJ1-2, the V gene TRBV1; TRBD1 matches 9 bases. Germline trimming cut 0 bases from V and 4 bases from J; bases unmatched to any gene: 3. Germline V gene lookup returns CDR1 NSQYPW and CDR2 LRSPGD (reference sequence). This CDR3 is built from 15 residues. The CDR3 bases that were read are TGCACCTGCAGTGCAGAACAGGGGGCGAGCTCCGACTACACC. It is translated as CTCSAEQGASSDYT. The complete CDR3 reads CTCSAEQGASSDYTF.

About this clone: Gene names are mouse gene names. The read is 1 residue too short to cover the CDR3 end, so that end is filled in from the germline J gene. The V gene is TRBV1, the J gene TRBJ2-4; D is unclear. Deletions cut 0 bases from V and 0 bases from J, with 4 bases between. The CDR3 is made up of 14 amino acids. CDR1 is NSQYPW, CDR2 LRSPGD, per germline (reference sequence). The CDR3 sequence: CTCSADRSQNTLYF. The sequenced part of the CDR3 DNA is TGCACCTGCAGTGCAGACAGGAGTCAAAACACCTTGTAC.

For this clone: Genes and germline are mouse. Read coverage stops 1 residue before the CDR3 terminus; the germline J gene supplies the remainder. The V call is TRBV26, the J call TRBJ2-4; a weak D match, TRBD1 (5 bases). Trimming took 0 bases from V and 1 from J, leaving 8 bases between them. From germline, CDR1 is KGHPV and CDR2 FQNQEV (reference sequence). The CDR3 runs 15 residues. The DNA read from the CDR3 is TGTGCCAGCAGTCTGTCGCCAGGGCGTCAAAACACCTTGTAC. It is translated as CASSLSPGRQNTLY. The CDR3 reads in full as CASSLSPGRQNTLYF.

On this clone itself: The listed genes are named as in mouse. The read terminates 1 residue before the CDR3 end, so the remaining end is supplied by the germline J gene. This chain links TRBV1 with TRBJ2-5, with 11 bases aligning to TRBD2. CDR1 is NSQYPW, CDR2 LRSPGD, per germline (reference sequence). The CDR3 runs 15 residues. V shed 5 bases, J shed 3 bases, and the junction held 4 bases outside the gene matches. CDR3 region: CTCSPRDWGQDTQYF. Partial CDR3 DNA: TGCACCTGCAGTCCCCGGGACTGGGGGCAAGACACCCAGTAC.

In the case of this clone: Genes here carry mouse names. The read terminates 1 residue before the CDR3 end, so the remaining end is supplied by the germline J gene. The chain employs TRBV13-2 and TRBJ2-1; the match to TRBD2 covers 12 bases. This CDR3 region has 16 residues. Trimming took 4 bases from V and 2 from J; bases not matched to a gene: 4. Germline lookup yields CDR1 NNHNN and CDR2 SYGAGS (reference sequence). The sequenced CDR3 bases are TGTGCCAGCGGTCCGGGACTGGGGGGCTACTATGCTGAGCAGTTC. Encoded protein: CASGPGLGGYYAEQF. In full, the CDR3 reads CASGPGLGGYYAEQFF.

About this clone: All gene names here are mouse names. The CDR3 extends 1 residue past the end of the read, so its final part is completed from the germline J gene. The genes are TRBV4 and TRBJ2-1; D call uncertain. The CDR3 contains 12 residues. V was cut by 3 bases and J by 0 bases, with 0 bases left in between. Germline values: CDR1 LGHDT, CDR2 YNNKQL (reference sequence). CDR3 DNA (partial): TGTGCCAGCAGCTATAACTATGCTGAGCAGTTC. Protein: CASSYNYAEQF. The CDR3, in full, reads CASSYNYAEQFF.

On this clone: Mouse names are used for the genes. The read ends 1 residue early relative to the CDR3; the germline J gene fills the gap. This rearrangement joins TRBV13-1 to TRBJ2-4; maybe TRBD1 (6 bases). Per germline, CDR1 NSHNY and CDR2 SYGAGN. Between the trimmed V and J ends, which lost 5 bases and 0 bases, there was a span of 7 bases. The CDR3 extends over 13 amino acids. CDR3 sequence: CASRDSSQNTLYF. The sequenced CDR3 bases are TGTGCCAGCAGGGACAGTAGTCAAAACACCTTGTAC.

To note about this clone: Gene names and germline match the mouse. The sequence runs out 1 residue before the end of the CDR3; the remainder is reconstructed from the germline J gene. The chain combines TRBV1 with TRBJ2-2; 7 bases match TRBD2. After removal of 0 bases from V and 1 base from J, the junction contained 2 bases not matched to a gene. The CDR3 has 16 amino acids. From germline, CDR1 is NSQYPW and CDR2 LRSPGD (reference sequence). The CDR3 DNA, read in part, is TGCACCTGCAGTGCAGATTCTGGGGGAAACACCGGGCAGCTCTAC. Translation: CTCSADSGGNTGQLY. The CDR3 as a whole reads CTCSADSGGNTGQLYF.

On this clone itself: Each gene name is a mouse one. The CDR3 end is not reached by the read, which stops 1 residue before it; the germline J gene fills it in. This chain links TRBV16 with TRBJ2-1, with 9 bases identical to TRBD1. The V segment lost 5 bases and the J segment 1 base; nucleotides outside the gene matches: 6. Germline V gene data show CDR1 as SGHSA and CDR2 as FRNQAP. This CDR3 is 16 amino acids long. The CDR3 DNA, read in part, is TGTGCAAGCAGCCCCCCCGGGACAGGGAACTATGCTGAGCAGTTC. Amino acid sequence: CASSPPGTGNYAEQF. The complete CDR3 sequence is CASSPPGTGNYAEQFF.

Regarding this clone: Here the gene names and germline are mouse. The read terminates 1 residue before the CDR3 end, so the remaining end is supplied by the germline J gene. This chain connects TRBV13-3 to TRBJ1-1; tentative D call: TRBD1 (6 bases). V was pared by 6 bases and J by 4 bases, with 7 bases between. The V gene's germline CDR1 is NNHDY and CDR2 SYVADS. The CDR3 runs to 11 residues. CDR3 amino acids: CASTGATEVFF. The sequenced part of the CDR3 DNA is TGTGCCAGCACAGGGGCCACAGAAGTCTTC.

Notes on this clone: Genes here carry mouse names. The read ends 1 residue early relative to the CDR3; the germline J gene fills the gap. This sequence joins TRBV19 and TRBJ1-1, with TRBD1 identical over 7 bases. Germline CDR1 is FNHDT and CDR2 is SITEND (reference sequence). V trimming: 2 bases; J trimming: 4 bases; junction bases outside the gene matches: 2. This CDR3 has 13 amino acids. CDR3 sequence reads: CASSIGTATEVFF. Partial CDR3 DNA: TGTGCCAGCAGTATCGGGACAGCCACAGAAGTCTTC.

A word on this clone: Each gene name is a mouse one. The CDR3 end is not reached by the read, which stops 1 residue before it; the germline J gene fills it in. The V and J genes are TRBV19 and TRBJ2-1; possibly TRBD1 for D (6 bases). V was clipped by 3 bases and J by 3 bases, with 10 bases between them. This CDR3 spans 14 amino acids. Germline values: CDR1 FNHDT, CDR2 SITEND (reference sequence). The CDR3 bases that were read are TGTGCCAGCAGTAAGGGGGACATCTATGCTGAGCAGTTC. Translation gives CASSKGDIYAEQF. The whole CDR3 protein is CASSKGDIYAEQFF.

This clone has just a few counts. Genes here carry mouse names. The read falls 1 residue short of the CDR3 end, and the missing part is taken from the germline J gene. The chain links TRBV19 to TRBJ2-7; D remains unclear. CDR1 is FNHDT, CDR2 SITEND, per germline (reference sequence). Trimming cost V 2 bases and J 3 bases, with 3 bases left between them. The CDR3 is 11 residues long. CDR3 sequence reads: CASSISYEQYF. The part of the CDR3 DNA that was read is TGTGCCAGCAGTATCAGCTATGAACAGTAC.

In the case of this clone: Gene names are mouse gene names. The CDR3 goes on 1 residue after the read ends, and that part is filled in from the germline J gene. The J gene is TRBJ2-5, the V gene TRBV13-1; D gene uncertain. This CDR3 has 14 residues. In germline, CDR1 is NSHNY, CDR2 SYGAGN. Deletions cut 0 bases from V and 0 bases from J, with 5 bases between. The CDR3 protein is CASSDAINQDTQYF. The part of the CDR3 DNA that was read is TGTGCCAGCAGTGATGCCATTAACCAAGACACCCAGTAC.

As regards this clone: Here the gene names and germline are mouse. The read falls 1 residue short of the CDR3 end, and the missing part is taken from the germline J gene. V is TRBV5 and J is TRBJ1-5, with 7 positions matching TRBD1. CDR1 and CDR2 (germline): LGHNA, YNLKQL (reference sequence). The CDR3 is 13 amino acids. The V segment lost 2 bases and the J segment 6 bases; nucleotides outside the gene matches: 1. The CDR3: CASSQSGGQAPLF. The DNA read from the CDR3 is TGTGCCAGCAGCCAATCAGGGGGCCAGGCTCCGCTT.

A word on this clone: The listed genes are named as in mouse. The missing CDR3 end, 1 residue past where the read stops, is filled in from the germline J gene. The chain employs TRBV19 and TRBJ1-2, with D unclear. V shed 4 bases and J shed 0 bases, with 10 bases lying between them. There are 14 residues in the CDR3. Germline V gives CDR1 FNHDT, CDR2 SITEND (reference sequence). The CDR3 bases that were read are TGTGCCAGCAGTCCCGACAAGGCAAACTCCGACTACACC. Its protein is CASSPDKANSDYT. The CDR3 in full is CASSPDKANSDYTF.